In its sample, the clone carrying this TCR beta chain was seen many times. Its cognate antigen is unknown. The data were obtained in a study of T cell repertoires in cytomegalovirus infection. Study as a whole: As its CMV epitopes, the study selected recently identified HLA-C-restricted and well-studied HLA-B-restricted targets. Notes on the study in general: Totalled public TCR beta family frequency picked out people who carried CMV plus the relevant HLA. HLA-C-restricted CMV-specific TCR beta clonotypes were dominant in the ex vivo response.

The V end lost 2 bases, the J end lost 0 bases, and 13 bases lay between the germline ends. The CDR3 contains 16 residues. TCRdb re-derived calls from the reads in MiXCR, one entry per CDR3 protein. The sample lists about 770,000 distinct CDR3 sequences; just under 30% were seen once. This chain uses TRBV12-3 or TRBV12-4 with TRBJ1-1; a weak D match, TRBD1 (6 bases). Specimen: cultured CD8+ T cells from PBMCs, collected from culture after CMV antigen stimulation. The sequence was collected from a human donor in good health (CMV status not recorded). Some clones in this sample may be carry-over from other donors' samples. The CDR3 nucleotides are TGTGCCAGCAGTTTATTAGTGGGGGCCGTGAACACTGAAGCTTTCTTT. Amino acid sequence: CASSLLVGAVNTEAFF.